These T cell receptor beta chains were read from a single sample in a study of blood T cell repertoires in COVID-19. Produced via immunoSEQ multiplex PCR; TCRdb's table is partial and in-frame only. Here the sample spans roughly 280,000 clones, nearly 90% being singletons. Sequenced sample: PBMCs or T cells enriched from blood (not recorded which). The receptors were sampled from a woman aged 60 to 75 who had recovered from COVID-19. The CDR3 runs from the conserved cysteine through the conserved F or W. The D gene is left open where the match is weak. Clone size is stated in some rows and not others, as once, few, many or a class when expanded.

D,size,V,J,CDR3,DNA
TRBD2,-,TRBV7-8,TRBJ2-1,CASSLWHSGRGNEQFF,TGTGCCAGCAGCTTATGGCACAGCGGGAGGGGGAATGAGCAGTTCTTC
TRBD2,-,TRBV7-2,TRBJ2-1,CASSLVRLAVYNEQFF,TGTGCCAGCAGCTTAGTTCGACTAGCGGTATACAATGAGCAGTTCTTC
-,-,TRBV7-6,TRBJ1-5,CASSMGAGQPQHF,TGTGCCAGCAGCATGGGGGCAGGTCAGCCCCAGCATTTT
TRBD2,-,TRBV14,TRBJ2-3,CASSQERAGRTDTQYF,TGTGCCAGCAGCCAAGAAAGAGCCGGGAGGACAGATACGCAGTATTTT
-,-,TRBV7-2,TRBJ2-7,CASSLLGQTYEQYF,TGTGCCAGCAGCTTACTCGGACAGACCTACGAGCAGTACTTC
-,-,TRBV6-5,TRBJ2-7,CASSYSVLTPEQYF,TGTGCCAGCAGTTACTCGGTTCTAACCCCCGAGCAGTACTTC
TRBD2,-,TRBV6-5,TRBJ2-7,CASSYSYPRGGNEQYF,TGTGCCAGCAGTTACTCATACCCGCGGGGAGGGAACGAGCAGTACTTC
-,-,TRBV30,TRBJ1-3,CAWSRGDSGNTIYF,TGTGCCTGGAGTAGAGGAGACTCTGGAAACACCATATATTTT
-,-,TRBV21-1,TRBJ1-5,CASSNRLCGAYQPQHF,TGTGCCAGCAGCAATCGGTTGTGTGGGGCTTATCAGCCCCAGCATTTT
-,-,TRBV7-2,TRBJ2-7,CASSHPGGLVPYEQYF,TGTGCCAGCAGCCACCCAGGGGGACTAGTCCCCTACGAGCAGTACTTC
TRBD1,-,TRBV15,TRBJ2-2,CATSSRHGTGRPLELFF,TGTGCCACCAGCAGCCGACACGGGACAGGTCGTCCCTTGGAGCTGTTTTTT
-,-,TRBV5-1,TRBJ2-5,CASSWTVGGQETQYF,TGCGCCAGCAGCTGGACGGTGGGGGGACAAGAGACCCAGTACTTC
TRBD1,-,TRBV25-1,TRBJ1-1,CASSEWATGHLRGTEAFF,TGTGCCAGCAGTGAATGGGCGACAGGGCATCTTAGGGGCACTGAAGCTTTCTTT
TRBD1,-,TRBV27,TRBJ2-1,CASSLFPGGEGNEQFF,TGTGCCAGCAGTTTATTTCCAGGGGGCGAGGGCAATGAGCAGTTCTTC
-,-,TRBV11-2,TRBJ1-2,CASSYMAGDYGYTF,TGTGCCAGCAGCTATATGGCGGGGGACTATGGCTACACCTTC
-,-,TRBV5-5,TRBJ1-2,CASSLAGTLNYGYTF,TGTGCCAGCAGCTTGGCAGGTACCCTAAACTATGGCTACACCTTC
TRBD2,once,TRBV2,TRBJ2-3,CASSANSGGGADTQYF,TGTGCCAGCAGTGCGAATAGCGGGGGGGGCGCAGATACGCAGTATTTT
-,-,TRBV7-3,TRBJ2-3,CASSLIGESTDTQYF,TGTGCCAGCAGCTTAATTGGAGAGAGCACAGATACGCAGTATTTT
TRBD2,-,TRBV28,TRBJ2-2,CASLGGSGRAASNTGELFF,TGTGCCAGTCTGGGGGGGAGCGGGAGGGCCGCTTCGAACACCGGGGAGCTGTTTTTT
TRBD1,-,TRBV5-4,TRBJ1-2,CASSSGGQRIYTF,TGTGCCAGCAGCTCAGGGGGACAGCGGATCTACACCTTC
-,-,TRBV7-9,TRBJ2-7,CASSLGGHLSYEQYF,TGTGCCAGCAGCTTAGGCGGGCATCTCTCCTACGAGCAGTACTTC
-,-,TRBV5-1,TRBJ1-5,CASSFDSPNQPQHF,TGCGCCAGCAGCTTTGACAGCCCCAATCAGCCCCAGCATTTT
TRBD2,-,TRBV10-1,TRBJ2-1,CASSPAGGRQDEQFF,TGCGCCAGCAGTCCAGCGGGAGGGCGACAGGATGAGCAGTTCTTC
TRBD1,-,TRBV14,TRBJ2-3,CASRLTGSDTQYF,TGTGCCAGCAGACTGACAGGGTCAGATACGCAGTATTTT
-,few,TRBV28,TRBJ1-1,CASSFYEGTEAFF,TGTGCCAGCAGTTTCTACGAGGGCACTGAAGCTTTCTTT
-,once,TRBV11-1,TRBJ1-1,CASSLVGGRGTEAFF,TGTGCCAGCAGCTTAGTGGGGGGGAGAGGCACTGAAGCTTTCTTT
TRBD1,-,TRBV5-4,TRBJ2-7,CASSLGYRGDYEQYF,TGTGCCAGCAGCTTGGGATACAGGGGAGACTACGAGCAGTACTTC
TRBD2,once,TRBV28,TRBJ2-3,CASRILRTSGGEYTDTQYF,TGTGCCAGCAGGATTCTCAGGACTAGCGGGGGGGAATACACAGATACGCAGTATTTT
-,-,TRBV5-1,TRBJ1-2,CASRTASTDYGYTF,TGCGCCAGTAGAACGGCGTCGACTGACTATGGCTACACCTTC
TRBD2,once,TRBV25-1,TRBJ2-1,CASRKLAGGSYEQFF,TGTGCCAGCAGGAAACTAGCGGGAGGGTCCTACGAGCAGTTCTTC
-,-,TRBV27,TRBJ2-7,CASSLGTQGYEQYF,TGTGCCAGCAGTTTAGGGACCCAGGGGTACGAGCAGTACTTC
-,-,TRBV24-1,TRBJ1-2,CATNPLAVELYGYTF,TGTGCCACCAACCCCTTGGCGGTAGAACTCTATGGCTACACCTTC
TRBD1,-,TRBV7-9,TRBJ2-5,CASSPWTGTETQYF,TGTGCCAGCAGCCCTTGGACAGGGACGGAGACCCAGTACTTC
-,-,TRBV3-1/TRBV3-2,TRBJ1-3,CASSQVTGNTIYF,TGTGCCAGCAGCCAAGTAACTGGAAACACCATATATTTT
-,-,TRBV9,TRBJ2-3,CASSVPRGGADTDTQYF,TGTGCCAGCAGCGTACCCCGTGGAGGGGCCGACACAGATACGCAGTATTTT
-,-,TRBV15,TRBJ2-3,CATSRLDPQDTQYF,TGTGCCACCAGCAGACTAGACCCTCAGGATACGCAGTATTTT
TRBD1,once,TRBV2,TRBJ2-5,CASSRQGPTAQYF,TGTGCCAGCAGCCGACAGGGGCCCACAGCCCAGTACTTC
TRBD2,once,TRBV11-2,TRBJ2-1,CASSLGLAGSYNEQFF,TGTGCCAGCAGCTTAGGTCTAGCGGGCTCCTACAATGAGCAGTTCTTC
TRBD1,once,TRBV13,TRBJ1-1,CASSPRTGTNTEAFF,TGTGCCAGCAGCCCACGGACAGGGACGAATACTGAAGCTTTCTTT
-,-,TRBV10-3,TRBJ2-3,CAISPGTGADTQYF,TGTGCCATCAGCCCCGGGACTGGTGCAGATACGCAGTATTTT
-,-,TRBV28,TRBJ2-7,CASTVDRLTSYEQYF,TGTGCCAGCACTGTCGACAGATTAACATCCTACGAGCAGTACTTC
-,once,TRBV13,TRBJ2-4,CASSLVGNIQYF,TGTGCCAGCAGCTTAGTGGGCAACATTCAGTACTTC
-,-,TRBV28,TRBJ2-7,CASSPPGEQYF,TGTGCCAGCTCACCCCCGGGCGAGCAGTACTTC
-,-,TRBV7-3,TRBJ1-1,CASSWSRNTEAFF,TGTGCCAGCAGCTGGAGCAGGAACACTGAAGCTTTCTTT
-,-,TRBV4-1,TRBJ2-4,CASSPVGGENIQYF,TGCGCCAGCAGTCCCGTTGGGGGCGAAAACATTCAGTACTTC
TRBD1,-,TRBV28,TRBJ1-4,CAVGSTGQGDEKLFF,TGTGCCGTGGGGTCTACAGGACAGGGGGATGAAAAACTGTTTTTT
-,-,TRBV3-1/TRBV3-2,TRBJ2-2,CASSQEVGRRPGELFF,TGTGCCAGCAGCCAAGAGGTAGGGAGGAGGCCCGGGGAGCTGTTTTTT
-,-,TRBV2,TRBJ1-2,CASSEEYRANGYTF,TGTGCCAGCAGTGAAGAGTACAGGGCAAATGGCTACACCTTC
TRBD1,-,TRBV11-1,TRBJ2-7,CASSSAGTGSSYEQYF,TGTGCCAGCAGCTCTGCCGGGACAGGGAGCTCCTACGAGCAGTACTTC
-,-,TRBV24-1,TRBJ2-1,CATSEAGSTYNEQFF,TGTGCCACCAGTGAGGCGGGGAGCACCTACAATGAGCAGTTCTTC
TRBD2,once,TRBV6-5,TRBJ2-1,CASSYGAYTSGIEQFF,TGTGCCAGCAGTTACGGGGCTTACACTAGCGGGATTGAGCAGTTCTTC